The sequence of this T cell receptor (beta chain) was determined in a study of blood T cell repertoires in COVID-19. The germline gives CDR1 ENHRY, CDR2 SYGVKD. Trimming cost V 7 bases and J 4 bases; bases outside gene matches: 6. The CDR3 has 14 residues. Produced via immunoSEQ multiplex PCR; TCRdb's table is partial and in-frame only. The sample has around 300,000 clones, 89% seen once. The count of this clone is one. The participants were between about 18 and 90 years old and came from 24 US areas. The chain uses TRBV10-3 and TRBJ2-7; TRBD2 matches 11 bases. The sequence was obtained from a woman aged 55-69 years who had recovered from COVID-19. Sequencing was done on a sample of PBMCs or T cells enriched from blood (not recorded which). The CDR3 DNA is TGTGCCATCACCCGGACTAGCGGGCCATACGAGCAGTACTTC. It encodes CAITRTSGPYEQYF.